This paragraph covers one T cell receptor beta chain sequence. The target antigen is unknown. This CDR3 has 17 amino acids. V lost 2 bases, J lost 6 bases, and 13 bases stayed unmatched. CDR1 and CDR2 (germline): ENHRY, SYGVKD. These data originate in a study of PD-1 blockade in classical Hodgkin lymphoma. Findings of the study overall: Nivolumab starters within 1 year of ASCT were excluded.

Assay: immunoSEQ multiplex PCR; the TCRdb copy retains only in-frame clones and omits some. In the table there are about 94,000 clones, roughly nine tenths of which are singletons. Relapse after autologous stem cell transplantation occurred in every patient, and brentuximab vedotin exposure varied. This receptor was taken from a human donor with classical Hodgkin lymphoma. The sequencing here drew on peripheral blood mononuclear cells (PBMCs), taken before the second cycle of nivolumab. This chain joins TRBV10-3 and TRBJ2-7; TRBD1 matches at 10 bases. DNA for the CDR3: TGTGCCATCAGTGAGACCGCCGGGACAGGGGCTCTAGCCGAGCAGTACTTC. Protein sequence: CAISETAGTGALAEQYF.